The next 3 T cell receptor beta chains were all read from a single sample in a study of post-analysis software for immune sequencing data. Findings of the study overall: TRBV5-6, TRBV5-1 and TRBV20-1 were among 4 or 5 TRBV segments more frequent in patients than controls.

Unique-molecular-identifier-tagged TCR beta cDNA libraries were used. TCRdb analysed the PCR reads with MiXCR anew, one entry per CDR3 protein. The sample includes 750,000 to 900,000 distinct CDR3 sequences, about 45% seen only once; the top ten take approximately 5%. These receptors have no known antigen. The sample comprised blood. The receptors shown here come from a girl aged 5-17 years with multiple sclerosis.

This clonotype turned up a few times. The V gene is TRBV10-3, the J gene TRBJ2-5; 9 bases are shared with TRBD2. V lost 9 bases and J lost 0; bases outside the gene matches: 2. Germline CDR1 ENHRY, CDR2 SYGVKD. The CDR3 spans 13 residues. The chain's CDR3 is CAIAGGDQETQYF. The CDR3 DNA sequence: TGTGCCATTGCGGGGGGGGACCAAGAGACCCAGTACTTC.

In this sample, this clonotype turned up a few times. The gene calls are TRBV7-3 and TRBJ2-5; the D gene is possibly TRBD2 (6 bases). Trimming took 2 bases from V and 7 from J, leaving 11 bases between them. Germline V lookup: CDR1 SGHTA, CDR2 FQGTGA. The CDR3 is 13 residues long. The CDR3 reads CASSLRRGGTQYF. The CDR3 DNA is TGTGCCAGCAGCTTACGGCGGGGAGGGACCCAGTACTTC.

This clonotype appeared a few times. The chain has TRBV5-6 and TRBJ2-7; 9 bases match TRBD2. V shed 0 bases and J 3 bases; nucleotides not matched to a gene: 1. The CDR3 loop spans 14 amino acids. Per germline, CDR1 SGHDT and CDR2 YYEEEE. CDR3 residues: CASSLASGVYEQYF. The CDR3, as DNA: TGTGCCAGCAGCTTGGCTAGCGGGGTCTACGAGCAGTACTTC.